This TCR beta chain comes out of a study of cytomegalovirus exposure and HLA in healthy donors. V was pared by 0 bases and J by 0 bases, with 12 bases between. The CDR3 consists of 17 residues. The germline V gene encodes CDR1 LGHNA and CDR2 YNFKEQ. PCR was performed using 60 Vbeta and 13 Jbeta primers. As originally analysed: About 11 million shared chains were among the 80 million or so unique TCR beta chains that a later analysis counted. Here immunoSEQ multiplex PCR was the method, and the copy in TCRdb shows in-frame clones only, minus some. That table furnishes V, J and clone size, whereas the DNA furnished D and trimming. The sample records 150,000 or so clones, roughly 80% being singletons.

V is TRBV4-2 and J is TRBJ1-3; tentatively, D is TRBD1 (6 bases). Sequencing was performed on PBMCs. The sequence derives from a man aged 40-55 years in good health and CMV-seropositive. The CDR3 region is CASSQDSGVHSGNTIYF. The CDR3 DNA reads TGTGCCAGCAGCCAAGATTCAGGGGTCCACTCTGGAAACACCATATATTTT.